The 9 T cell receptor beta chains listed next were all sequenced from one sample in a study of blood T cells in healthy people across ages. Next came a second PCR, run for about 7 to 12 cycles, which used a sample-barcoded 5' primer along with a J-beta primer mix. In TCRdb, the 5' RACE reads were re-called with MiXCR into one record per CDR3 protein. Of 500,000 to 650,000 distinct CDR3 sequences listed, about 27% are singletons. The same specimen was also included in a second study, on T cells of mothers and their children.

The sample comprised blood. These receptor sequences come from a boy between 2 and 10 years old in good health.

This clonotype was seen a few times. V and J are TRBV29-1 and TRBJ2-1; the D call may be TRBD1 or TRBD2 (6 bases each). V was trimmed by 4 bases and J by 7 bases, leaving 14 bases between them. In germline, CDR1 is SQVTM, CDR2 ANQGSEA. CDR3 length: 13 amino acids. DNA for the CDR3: TGCAGCGTTGGGGGGACAAGCGGGAATGAGCAGTTCTTC. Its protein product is CSVGGTSGNEQFF.

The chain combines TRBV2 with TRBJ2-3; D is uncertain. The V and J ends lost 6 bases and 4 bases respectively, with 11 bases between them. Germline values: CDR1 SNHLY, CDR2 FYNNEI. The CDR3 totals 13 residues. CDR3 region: CASRMVQADTQYF. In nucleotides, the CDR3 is TGTGCCAGCAGAATGGTTCAGGCAGATACGCAGTATTTT.

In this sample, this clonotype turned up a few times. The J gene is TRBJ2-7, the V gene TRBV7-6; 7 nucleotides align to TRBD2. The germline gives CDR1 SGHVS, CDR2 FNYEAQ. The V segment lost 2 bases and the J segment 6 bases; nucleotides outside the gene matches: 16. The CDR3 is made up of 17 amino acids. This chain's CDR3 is CASSLLGGGPESREQYF. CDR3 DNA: TGTGCCAGCAGCTTACTAGGCGGGGGACCAGAGAGCCGCGAGCAGTACTTC.

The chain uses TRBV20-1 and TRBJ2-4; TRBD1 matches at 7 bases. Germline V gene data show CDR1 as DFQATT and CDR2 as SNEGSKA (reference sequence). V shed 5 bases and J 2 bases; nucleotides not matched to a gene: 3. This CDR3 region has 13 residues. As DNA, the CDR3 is TGCAGTGCTTCGACAGGGTCCAAAAACATTCAGTACTTC. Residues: CSASTGSKNIQYF.

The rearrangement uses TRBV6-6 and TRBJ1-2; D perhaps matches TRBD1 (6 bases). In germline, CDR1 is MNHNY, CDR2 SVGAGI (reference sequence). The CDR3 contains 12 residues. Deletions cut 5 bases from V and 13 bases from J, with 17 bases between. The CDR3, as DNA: TGTGCCAGCAGTCTCCAGGACAGTCCGGTCACCTTC. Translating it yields CASSLQDSPVTF.

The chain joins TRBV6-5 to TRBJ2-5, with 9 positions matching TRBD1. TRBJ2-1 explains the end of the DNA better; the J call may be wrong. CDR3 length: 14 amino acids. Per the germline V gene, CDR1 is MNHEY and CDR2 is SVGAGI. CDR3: CASSQGQGFNEQFF. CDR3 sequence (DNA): TGTGCCAGCAGTCAGGGACAGGGTTTCAATGAGCAGTTCTTC.

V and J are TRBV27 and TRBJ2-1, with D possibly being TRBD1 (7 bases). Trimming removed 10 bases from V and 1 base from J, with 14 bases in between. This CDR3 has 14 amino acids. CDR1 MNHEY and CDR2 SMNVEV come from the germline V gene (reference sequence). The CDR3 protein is CATRQGGSYNEQFF. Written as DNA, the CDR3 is TGTGCCACCCGCCAGGGGGGATCCTACAATGAGCAGTTCTTC.

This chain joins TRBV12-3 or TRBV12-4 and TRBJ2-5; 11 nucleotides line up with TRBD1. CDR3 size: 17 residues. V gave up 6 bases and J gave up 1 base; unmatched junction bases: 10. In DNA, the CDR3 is TGTGCCAGCAGCCCAACCGGGACAGGGGGTTTCCAAGAGACCCAGTACTTC. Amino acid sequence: CASSPTGTGGFQETQYF.

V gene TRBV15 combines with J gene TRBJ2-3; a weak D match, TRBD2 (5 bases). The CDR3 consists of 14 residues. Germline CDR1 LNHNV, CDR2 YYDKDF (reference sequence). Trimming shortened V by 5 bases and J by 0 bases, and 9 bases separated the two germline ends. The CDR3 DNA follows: TGTGCCACCAGCGTGAGCGGCAGCACAGATACGCAGTATTTT. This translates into CATSVSGSTDTQYF.